The T cell receptor beta chain under discussion was sequenced for a study of radiotherapy plus CTLA-4 blockade in lung cancer. General study findings and limits: Early blood T cell clone dynamics, with interferon-beta, were reported to best predict response.

Germline-derived CDR1 and CDR2 are GTSNPN and SVGIG (reference sequence). Deletions cut 1 base from V and 1 base from J, with 5 bases between. CDR3 length equals 12 residues. This table comes from immunoSEQ multiplex PCR, and its TCRdb copy is limited to in-frame clones, with some not included. In the table there are just under 60,000 clones, 77% of which are singletons. At least ten counts were recorded for this clone. The antigen is undetermined. This sequence originates from a human donor with non-small cell lung cancer who had a partial response to radiotherapy plus ipilimumab. The sample in question was peripheral blood, obtained from a patient treated with radiotherapy plus ipilimumab. This chain connects TRBV30 to TRBJ2-7; no clear D. CDR3: CAWSALSYEQYF. The CDR3 coding sequence is TGTGCCTGGAGTGCACTATCCTACGAGCAGTACTTC.